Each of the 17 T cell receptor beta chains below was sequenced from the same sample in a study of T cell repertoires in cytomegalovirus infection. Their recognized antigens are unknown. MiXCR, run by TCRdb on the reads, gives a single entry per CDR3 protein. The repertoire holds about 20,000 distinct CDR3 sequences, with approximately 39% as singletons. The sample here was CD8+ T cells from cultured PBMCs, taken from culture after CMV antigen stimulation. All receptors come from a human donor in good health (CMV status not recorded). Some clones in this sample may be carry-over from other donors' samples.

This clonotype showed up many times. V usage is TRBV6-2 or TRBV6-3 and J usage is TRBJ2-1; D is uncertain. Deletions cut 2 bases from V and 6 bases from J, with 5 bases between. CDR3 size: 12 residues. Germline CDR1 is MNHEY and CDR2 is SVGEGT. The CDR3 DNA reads TGTGCCAGCAGTTACGTGGCCAATGAGCAGTTCTTC. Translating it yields CASSYVANEQFF.

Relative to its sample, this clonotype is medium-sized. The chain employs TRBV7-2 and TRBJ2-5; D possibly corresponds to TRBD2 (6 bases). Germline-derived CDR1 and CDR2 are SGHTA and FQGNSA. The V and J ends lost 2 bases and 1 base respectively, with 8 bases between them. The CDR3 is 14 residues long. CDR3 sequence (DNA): TGTGCCAGCAGCTTACTAGCGATCCAAGAGACCCAGTACTTC. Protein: CASSLLAIQETQYF.

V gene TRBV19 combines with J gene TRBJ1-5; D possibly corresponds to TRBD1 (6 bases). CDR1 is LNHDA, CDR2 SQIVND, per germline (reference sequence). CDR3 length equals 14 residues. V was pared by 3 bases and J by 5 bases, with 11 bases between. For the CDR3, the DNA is TGTGCCAGTAGTATGGAACGGGGGCATCAGCCCCAGCATTTT. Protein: CASSMERGHQPQHF.

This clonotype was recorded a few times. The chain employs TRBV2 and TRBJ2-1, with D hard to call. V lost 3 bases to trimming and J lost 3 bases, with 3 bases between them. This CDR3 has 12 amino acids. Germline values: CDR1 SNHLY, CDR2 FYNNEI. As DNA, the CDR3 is TGTGCCAGCAGTGAGGACTACAATGAGCAGTTCTTC. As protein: CASSEDYNEQFF.

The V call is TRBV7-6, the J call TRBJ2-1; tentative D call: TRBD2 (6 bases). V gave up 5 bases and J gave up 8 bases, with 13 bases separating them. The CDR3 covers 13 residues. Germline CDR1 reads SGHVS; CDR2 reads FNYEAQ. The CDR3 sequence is CASSGTPGHEQFF. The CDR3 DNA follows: TGTGCCAGCAGCGGGACTCCAGGACATGAGCAGTTCTTC. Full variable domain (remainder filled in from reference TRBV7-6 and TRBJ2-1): GAGVSQSPRYKVTKRGQDVALRCDPISGHVSLYWYRQALGQGPEFLTYFNYEAQQDKSGLPNDRFSAERPEGSISTLTIQRTEQRDSAMYRCASSGTPGHEQFFGPGTRLTVL.

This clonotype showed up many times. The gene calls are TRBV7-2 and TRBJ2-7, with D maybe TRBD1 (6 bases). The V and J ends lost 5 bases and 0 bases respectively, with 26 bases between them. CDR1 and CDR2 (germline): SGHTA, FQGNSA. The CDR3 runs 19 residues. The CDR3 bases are TGTGCCAGCAGCCCCGTTGTGAACAGGGACCAATTGATCTCCTACGAGCAGTACTTC. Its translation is CASSPVVNRDQLISYEQYF.

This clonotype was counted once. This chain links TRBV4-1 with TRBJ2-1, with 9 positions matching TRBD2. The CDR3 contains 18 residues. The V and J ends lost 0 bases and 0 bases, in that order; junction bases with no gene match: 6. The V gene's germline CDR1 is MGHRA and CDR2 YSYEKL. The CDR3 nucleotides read TGCGCCAGCAGCCAAGAATCCAGCGGGGGGAGCTCCTACAATGAGCAGTTCTTC. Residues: CASSQESSGGSSYNEQFF.

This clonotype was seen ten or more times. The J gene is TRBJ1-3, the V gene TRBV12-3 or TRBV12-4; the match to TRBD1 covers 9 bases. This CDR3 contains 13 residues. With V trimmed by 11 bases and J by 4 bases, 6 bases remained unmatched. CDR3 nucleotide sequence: TGTGCCTTCCGGGACAGGGCCGGAAACACCATATATTTT. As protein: CAFRDRAGNTIYF.

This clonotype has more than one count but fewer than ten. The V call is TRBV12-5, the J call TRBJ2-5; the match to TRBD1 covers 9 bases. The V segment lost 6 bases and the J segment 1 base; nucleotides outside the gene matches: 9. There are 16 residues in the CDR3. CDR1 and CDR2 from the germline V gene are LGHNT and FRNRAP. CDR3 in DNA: TGTGCTAGTGGCCCAAACCGGGACAGGGTCCAAGAGACCCAGTACTTC. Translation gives CASGPNRDRVQETQYF.

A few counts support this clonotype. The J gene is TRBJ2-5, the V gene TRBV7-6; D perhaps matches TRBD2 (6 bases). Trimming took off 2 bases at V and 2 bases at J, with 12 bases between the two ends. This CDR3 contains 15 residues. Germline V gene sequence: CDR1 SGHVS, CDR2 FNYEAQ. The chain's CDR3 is CASSLWGLQQETQYF. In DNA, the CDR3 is TGTGCCAGCAGCTTATGGGGACTTCAACAAGAGACCCAGTACTTC.

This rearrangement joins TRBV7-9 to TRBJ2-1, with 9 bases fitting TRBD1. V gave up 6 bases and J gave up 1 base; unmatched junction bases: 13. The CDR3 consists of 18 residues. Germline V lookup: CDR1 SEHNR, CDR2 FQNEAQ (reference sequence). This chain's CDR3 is CASRQPSGQGSSYNEQFF. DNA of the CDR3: TGTGCCAGCAGACAACCGTCTGGACAGGGGTCATCCTACAATGAGCAGTTCTTC.

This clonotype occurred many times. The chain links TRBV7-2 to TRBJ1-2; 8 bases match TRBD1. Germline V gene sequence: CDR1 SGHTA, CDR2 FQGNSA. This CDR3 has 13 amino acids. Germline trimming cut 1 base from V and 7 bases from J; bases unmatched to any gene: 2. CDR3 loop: CASSLGRGLGYTF. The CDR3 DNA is TGTGCCAGCAGCTTAGGCAGGGGGCTTGGCTACACCTTC.

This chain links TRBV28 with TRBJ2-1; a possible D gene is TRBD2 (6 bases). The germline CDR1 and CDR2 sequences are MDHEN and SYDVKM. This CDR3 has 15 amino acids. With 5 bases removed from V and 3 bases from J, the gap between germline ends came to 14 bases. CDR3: CASSPGLAVYNEQFF. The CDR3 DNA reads TGTGCCAGCAGTCCGGGACTCGCGGTCTACAATGAGCAGTTCTTC.

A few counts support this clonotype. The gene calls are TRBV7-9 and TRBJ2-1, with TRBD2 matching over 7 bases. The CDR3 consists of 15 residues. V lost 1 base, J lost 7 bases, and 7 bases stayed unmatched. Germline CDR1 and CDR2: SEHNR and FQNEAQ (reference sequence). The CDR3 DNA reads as TGTGCCAGCAGCTTAGGGGACTACCCAGTTAATGAGCAGTTCTTC. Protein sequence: CASSLGDYPVNEQFF.

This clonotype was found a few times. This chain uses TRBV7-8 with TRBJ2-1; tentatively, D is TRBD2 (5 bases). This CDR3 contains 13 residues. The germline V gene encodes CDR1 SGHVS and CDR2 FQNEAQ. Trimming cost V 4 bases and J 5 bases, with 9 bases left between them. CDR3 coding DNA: TGTGCCAGCAGCTGGGGAGCGAACAATGAGCAGTTCTTC. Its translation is CASSWGANNEQFF.

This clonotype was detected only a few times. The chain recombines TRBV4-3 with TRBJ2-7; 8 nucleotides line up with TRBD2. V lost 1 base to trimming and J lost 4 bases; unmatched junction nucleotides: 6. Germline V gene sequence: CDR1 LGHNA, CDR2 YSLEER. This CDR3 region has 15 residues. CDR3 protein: CASSQGRTSSYEQYF. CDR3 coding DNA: TGCGCCAGCAGCCAAGGCCGGACTAGCTCGTACGAGCAGTACTTC.

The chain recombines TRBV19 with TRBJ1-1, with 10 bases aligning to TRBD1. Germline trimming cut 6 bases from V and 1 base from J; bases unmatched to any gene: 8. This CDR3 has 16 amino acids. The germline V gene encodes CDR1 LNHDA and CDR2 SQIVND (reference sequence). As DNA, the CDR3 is TGTGCCAGTAGACACGGACAGGGGGTTGCGAACACTGAAGCTTTCTTT. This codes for CASRHGQGVANTEAFF.